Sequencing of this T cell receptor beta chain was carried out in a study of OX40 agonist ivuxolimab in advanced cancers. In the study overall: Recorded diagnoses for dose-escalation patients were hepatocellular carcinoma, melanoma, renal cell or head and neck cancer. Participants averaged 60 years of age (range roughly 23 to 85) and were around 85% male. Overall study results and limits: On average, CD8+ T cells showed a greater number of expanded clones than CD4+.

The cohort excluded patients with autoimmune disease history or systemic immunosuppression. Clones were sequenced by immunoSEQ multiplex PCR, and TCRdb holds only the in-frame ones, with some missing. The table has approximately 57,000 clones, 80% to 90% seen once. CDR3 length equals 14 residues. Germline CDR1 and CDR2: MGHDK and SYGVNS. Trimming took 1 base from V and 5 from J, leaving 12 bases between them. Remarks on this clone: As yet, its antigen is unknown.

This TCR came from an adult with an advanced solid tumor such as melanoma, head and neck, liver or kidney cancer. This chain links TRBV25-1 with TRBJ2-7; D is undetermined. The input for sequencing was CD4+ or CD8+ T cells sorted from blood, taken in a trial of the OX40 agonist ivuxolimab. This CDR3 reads CASSESVRSNEQYF. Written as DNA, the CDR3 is TGTGCCAGCAGTGAATCGGTCAGGAGTAACGAGCAGTACTTC.